A selection of T cell receptor beta chains follows, all from one sample in a study of OX40 agonist ivuxolimab in advanced cancers. Sequencing used immunoSEQ multiplex PCR; TCRdb keeps in-frame clones, though not all of them. Seen here are about 63,000 clones, approximately 88% observed once, and the top ten hold just over 0.6%. The material was CD4+ or CD8+ T cells sorted from blood, obtained in a trial of the OX40 agonist ivuxolimab. These TCRs come from an adult with an advanced solid tumor such as melanoma, head and neck, liver or kidney cancer. The CDR3 runs from the conserved cysteine through the conserved F or W. Fields, in order: J gene, V gene, CDR3 length, CDR3 protein.

j_gene: TRBJ2-1; v_gene: TRBV10-3; len: 13; CDR3aa: CAIGPGGRDEQFF
j_gene: TRBJ2-2; v_gene: TRBV11-3; len: 12; CDR3aa: CASSLDTGELFF
j_gene: TRBJ2-5; v_gene: TRBV9; len: 14; CDR3aa: CASSLGTGGETQYF
j_gene: TRBJ2-7; v_gene: TRBV11-3; len: 16; CDR3aa: CASSLGLGGSSYEQYF
j_gene: TRBJ2-7; v_gene: TRBV10-3; len: 12; CDR3aa: CAISESRSEQYF
j_gene: TRBJ2-1; v_gene: TRBV5-4; len: 15; CDR3aa: CASSLVGHTPNEQFF
j_gene: TRBJ2-1; v_gene: TRBV29-1; len: 15; CDR3aa: CSVDPLYEGYNEQFF
j_gene: TRBJ1-4; v_gene: TRBV5-1; len: 15; CDR3aa: CASSPGQGEVEKLFF
j_gene: TRBJ2-3; v_gene: TRBV6-5; len: 15; CDR3aa: CASSKGTTGADTQYF
j_gene: TRBJ1-1; v_gene: TRBV19; len: 13; CDR3aa: CASSPAGYTEAFF
j_gene: TRBJ2-3; v_gene: TRBV19; len: 14; CDR3aa: CASSIGISTDTQYF
j_gene: TRBJ2-1; v_gene: TRBV6-4; len: 17; CDR3aa: CASSDTLAGGSYNEQFF
j_gene: TRBJ2-5; v_gene: TRBV28; len: 15; CDR3aa: CASRDGLAGAETQYF
j_gene: TRBJ2-5; v_gene: TRBV5-1; len: 14; CDR3aa: CASSGTSKQETQYF
j_gene: TRBJ2-2; v_gene: TRBV28; len: 16; CDR3aa: CASSSPGSGRTGELFF
j_gene: TRBJ2-7; v_gene: TRBV6-5; len: 15; CDR3aa: CASSPGTSGSVEQYF
j_gene: TRBJ2-1; v_gene: TRBV19; len: 18; CDR3aa: CASSPRRTSGSLGNEQFF
j_gene: TRBJ1-3; v_gene: TRBV6-5; len: 12; CDR3aa: CASTSSGNTIYF
j_gene: TRBJ2-1; v_gene: TRBV4-1; len: 14; CDR3aa: CASSQEVGYNEQFF
j_gene: TRBJ1-4; v_gene: TRBV28; len: 13; CDR3aa: CASSPGRSEKLFF
j_gene: TRBJ2-6; v_gene: TRBV25-1; len: 13; CDR3aa: CASRWDGSNVLTF
j_gene: TRBJ2-2; v_gene: TRBV7-9; len: 13; CDR3aa: CASSFLDTGELFF
j_gene: TRBJ1-2; v_gene: TRBV6-1; len: 13; CDR3aa: CASKIAGDYGYTF
j_gene: TRBJ1-2; v_gene: TRBV7-9; len: 12; CDR3aa: CASSLADYGYTF
j_gene: TRBJ2-1; v_gene: TRBV30; len: 15; CDR3aa: CAWSPGTSAYNEQFF
j_gene: TRBJ1-2; v_gene: TRBV7-9; len: 15; CDR3aa: CASSLSTTRNYGYTF
j_gene: TRBJ2-1; v_gene: TRBV20-1; len: 11; CDR3aa: CSAIGASEQFF
j_gene: TRBJ2-3; v_gene: TRBV7-9; len: 12; CDR3aa: CASSLEADTQYF
j_gene: TRBJ2-2; v_gene: TRBV13; len: 17; CDR3aa: CASSLSHLKLGTGELFF
j_gene: TRBJ2-3; v_gene: TRBV7-2; len: 16; CDR3aa: CASRNGLGWGTDTQYF
j_gene: TRBJ2-1; v_gene: TRBV5-1; len: 12; CDR3aa: CASRVGYNEQFF
j_gene: TRBJ2-7; v_gene: TRBV6-1; len: 13; CDR3aa: CASGTPNSYEQYF
j_gene: TRBJ1-1; v_gene: TRBV5-1; len: 15; CDR3aa: CASSPGTAWDTEAFF
j_gene: TRBJ1-5; v_gene: TRBV7-2; len: 15; CDR3aa: CASSPGRGNNQPQHF
j_gene: TRBJ1-4; v_gene: TRBV13; len: 15; CDR3aa: CASSKGTGMGEKLFF
j_gene: TRBJ2-2; v_gene: TRBV27; len: 14; CDR3aa: CASSLSSGIGELFF
j_gene: TRBJ2-1; v_gene: TRBV5-1; len: 16; CDR3aa: CASSLESSGSSGEQFF
j_gene: TRBJ2-1; v_gene: TRBV7-9; len: 14; CDR3aa: CASSFGTSGIEQFF
j_gene: TRBJ2-3; v_gene: TRBV19; len: 13; CDR3aa: CASSIAPGDTQYF
j_gene: TRBJ2-7; v_gene: TRBV6-5; len: 14; CDR3aa: CASSERGFLGEQYF
j_gene: TRBJ2-3; v_gene: TRBV9; len: 13; CDR3aa: CASSGVTTDTQYF